The 7 T cell receptor beta chains below were found in one sample sequenced in a study of T cell responses to AZD1222 COVID-19 vaccine (dated by TCRdb to about 2021). The sample's time point, from its label and the paper: baseline before first vaccination. The library came from the immunoSEQ multiplex PCR assay. Imported from immuneACCESS, the table was reduced by TCRdb to in-frame sequences with V and J called. These copies leave out some clones; in studies compared against another copy, an unresolved V gene accounts for under half, and the cause of the remainder is not known. The sample table shows roughly 170,000 clones, and more than 85% are seen once. Roughly 1% of the sample rests with the top ten. The material sequenced was peripheral blood, taken on day 0 of AZD1222 vaccination. Receptors were obtained from an adult in good health.

V gene TRBV7-8 combines with J gene TRBJ2-2; 7 bases match TRBD2. The J segment lost 2 bases and the V segment lost 0 bases, leaving 6 bases of the junction unmatched. The CDR3 runs to 17 residues. Germline V gives CDR1 SGHVS, CDR2 FQNEAQ. CDR3 amino acids: CASSLAFGLENTGELFF. CDR3 in DNA: TGTGCCAGCAGCTTAGCGTTCGGACTAGAAAACACCGGGGAGCTGTTTTTT. Full variable domain (missing parts from reference TRBV7-8 and TRBJ2-2): GAGVSQSPRYKVAKRGQDVALRCDPISGHVSLFWYQQALGQGPEFLTYFQNEAQLDKSGLPSDRFFAERPEGSVSTLKIQRTQQEDSAVYLCASSLAFGLENTGELFFGEGSRLTVL.

This chain connects TRBV19 to TRBJ2-2; TRBD2 is a possible D gene (5 bases). V gave up 0 bases and J gave up 5 bases, with 16 bases separating them. This CDR3 comprises 17 residues. Germline CDR1 is LNHDA and CDR2 is SQIVND (reference sequence). For the CDR3, the DNA is TGTGCCAGTAGTATAGATGTATTTGGTAGAGGGACCGGGGAGCTGTTTTTT. Translation gives CASSIDVFGRGTGELFF.

The chain uses TRBV3-1 (or the pseudogene TRBV3-2) and TRBJ1-1; 8 nucleotides match TRBD1. The germline CDR1 and CDR2 sequences are LGHDT and YNNKEL (reference sequence). With 2 bases clipped from V and 5 bases from J, the junction kept 4 bases outside the gene matches. The CDR3 runs 14 residues. The CDR3 DNA sequence: TGTGCCAGCAGCCAAACAGGACAGGGTACTGAAGCTTTCTTT. This encodes CASSQTGQGTEAFF.

V gene TRBV5-1 combines with J gene TRBJ1-1; no clear D. This CDR3 comprises 14 residues. Germline V gene data show CDR1 as SGHRS and CDR2 as YFSETQ. Deletions cut 2 bases from V and 6 bases from J, with 14 bases between. This CDR3 reads CASSFGGLGAEAFF. The CDR3 DNA reads as TGCGCCAGCAGCTTTGGAGGTCTTGGCGCTGAAGCTTTCTTT.

The chain combines TRBV10-3 with TRBJ2-1; the match to TRBD1 covers 8 bases. Trimming at V came to 7 bases and at J to 5 bases, leaving 4 bases not matched to a gene. The germline gives CDR1 ENHRY, CDR2 SYGVKD. This CDR3 is built from 13 residues. The CDR3 loop reads CAIMGQANNEQFF. The CDR3 nucleotides read TGTGCCATCATGGGACAGGCAAACAATGAGCAGTTCTTC.

The genes are TRBV30 and TRBJ2-3; 9 bases are shared with TRBD2. V trimming: 5 bases; J trimming: 5 bases; junction bases outside the gene matches: 11. The CDR3 loop spans 15 amino acids. CDR1 and CDR2 (germline): GTSNPN, SVGIG (reference sequence). Here the CDR3 reads CAWEWGRGGRDTQYF. The CDR3 DNA follows: TGTGCCTGGGAATGGGGGCGGGGGGGCCGAGATACGCAGTATTTT.

The CDR3 nucleotides read TGCGCCAGCAGCTTGTGGTTGAGTGGACAGAATTCACCCCTCCACTTT. It yields the protein CASSLWLSGQNSPLHF. V usage is TRBV5-1 and J usage is TRBJ1-6; D is perhaps TRBD1 (6 bases). Germline V gene data show CDR1 as SGHRS and CDR2 as YFSETQ. The CDR3 consists of 16 residues. Between the trimmed V and J ends, which lost 1 base and 7 bases, there was a span of 15 bases.